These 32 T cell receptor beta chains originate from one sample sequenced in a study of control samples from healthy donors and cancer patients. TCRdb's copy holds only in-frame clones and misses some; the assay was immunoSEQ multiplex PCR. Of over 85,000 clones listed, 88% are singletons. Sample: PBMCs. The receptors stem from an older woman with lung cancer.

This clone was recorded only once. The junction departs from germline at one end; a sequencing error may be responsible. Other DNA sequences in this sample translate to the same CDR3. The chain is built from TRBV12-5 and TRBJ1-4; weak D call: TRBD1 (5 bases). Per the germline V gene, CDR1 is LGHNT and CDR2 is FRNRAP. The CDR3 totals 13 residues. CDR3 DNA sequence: TGTGCTAGCGGTTCTGTGGCAGGGTTAAAACTGTTTTTT. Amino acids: CASGSVAGLKLFF. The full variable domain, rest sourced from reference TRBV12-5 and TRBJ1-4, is DARVTQTPRHKVTEMGQEVTMRCQPILGHNTVFWYRQTMMQGLELLAYFRNRAPLDDSGMPKDRFSAEMPDATLATLKIQPSEPRDSAVYFCASGSVAGLKLFFGSGTQLSVL.

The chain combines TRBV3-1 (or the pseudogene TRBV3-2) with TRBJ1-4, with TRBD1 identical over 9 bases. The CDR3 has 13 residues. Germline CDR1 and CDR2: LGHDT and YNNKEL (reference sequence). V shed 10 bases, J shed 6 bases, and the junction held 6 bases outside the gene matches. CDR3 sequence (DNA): TGTGCCACCGCGAGACAGGGGGATGAAAAACTGTTTTTT. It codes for CATARQGDEKLFF.

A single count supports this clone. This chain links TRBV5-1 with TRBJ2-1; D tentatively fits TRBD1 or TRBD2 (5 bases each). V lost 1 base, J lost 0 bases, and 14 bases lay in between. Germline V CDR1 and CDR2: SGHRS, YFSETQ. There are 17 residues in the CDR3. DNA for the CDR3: TGCGCCAGCAGCTTGATAGAGGGGCTAAGCTCCTACAATGAGCAGTTCTTC. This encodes CASSLIEGLSSYNEQFF.

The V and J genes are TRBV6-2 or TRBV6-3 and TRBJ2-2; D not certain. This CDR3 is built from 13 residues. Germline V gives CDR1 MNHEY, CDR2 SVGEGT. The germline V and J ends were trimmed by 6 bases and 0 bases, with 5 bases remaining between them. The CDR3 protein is CASSLANTGELFF. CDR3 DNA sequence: TGTGCCAGCAGCCTCGCGAACACCGGGGAGCTGTTTTTT.

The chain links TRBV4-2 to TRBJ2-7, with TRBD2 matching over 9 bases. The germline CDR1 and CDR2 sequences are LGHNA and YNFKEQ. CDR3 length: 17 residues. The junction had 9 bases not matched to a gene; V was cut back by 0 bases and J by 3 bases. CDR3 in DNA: TGTGCCAGCAGCCAAGATCTGCGGGGGGGCTACTACTACGAGCAGTACTTC. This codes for CASSQDLRGGYYYEQYF.

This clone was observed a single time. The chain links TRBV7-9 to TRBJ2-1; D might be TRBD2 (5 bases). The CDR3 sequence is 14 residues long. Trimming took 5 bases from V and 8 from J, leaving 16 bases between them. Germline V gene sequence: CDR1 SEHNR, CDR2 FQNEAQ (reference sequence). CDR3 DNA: TGTGCCAGCAGCCTCACGGACTTACGCTATGAGCAGTTCTTC. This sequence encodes CASSLTDLRYEQFF. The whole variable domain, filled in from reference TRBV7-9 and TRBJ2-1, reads DTGVSQNPRHKITKRGQNVTFRCDPISEHNRLYWYRQTLGQGPEFLTYFQNEAQLEKSRLLSDRFSAERPKGSFSTLEIQRTEQGDSAMYLCASSLTDLRYEQFFGPGTRLTVL.

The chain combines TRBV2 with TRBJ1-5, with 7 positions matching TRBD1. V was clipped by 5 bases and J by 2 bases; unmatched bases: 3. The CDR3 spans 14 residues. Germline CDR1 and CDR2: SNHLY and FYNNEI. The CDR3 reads CASSQQGGNQPQHF. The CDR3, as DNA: TGTGCCAGCAGTCAGCAGGGGGGCAATCAGCCCCAGCATTTT.

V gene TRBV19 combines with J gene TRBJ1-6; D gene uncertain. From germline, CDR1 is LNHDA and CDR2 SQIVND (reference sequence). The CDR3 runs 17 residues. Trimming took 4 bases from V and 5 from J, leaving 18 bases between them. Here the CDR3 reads CASSTPQASSDNSPLHF. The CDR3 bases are TGTGCCAGTAGTACCCCCCAGGCCTCGTCAGATAATTCACCCCTCCACTTT.

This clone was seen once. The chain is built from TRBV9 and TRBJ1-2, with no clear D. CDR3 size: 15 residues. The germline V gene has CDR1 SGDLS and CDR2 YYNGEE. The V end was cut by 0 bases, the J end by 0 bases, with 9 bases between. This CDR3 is CASSVGGSANYGYTF. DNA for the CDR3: TGTGCCAGCAGCGTAGGAGGCAGTGCTAACTATGGCTACACCTTC.

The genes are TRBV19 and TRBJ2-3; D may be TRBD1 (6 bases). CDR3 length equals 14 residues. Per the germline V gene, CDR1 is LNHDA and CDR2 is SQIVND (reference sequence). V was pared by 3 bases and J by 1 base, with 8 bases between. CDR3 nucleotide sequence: TGTGCCAGTAGTATGACAGGTCGCACAGATACGCAGTATTTT. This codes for CASSMTGRTDTQYF.

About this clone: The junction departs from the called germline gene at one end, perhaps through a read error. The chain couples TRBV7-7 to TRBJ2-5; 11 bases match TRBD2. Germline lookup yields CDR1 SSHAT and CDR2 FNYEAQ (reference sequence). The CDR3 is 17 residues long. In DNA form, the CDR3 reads TGTGCTAGCAGCTTAGCGGGGGGGACAGGCCCCCAAGAGACCCAGTACTTC. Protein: CASSLAGGTGPQETQYF.

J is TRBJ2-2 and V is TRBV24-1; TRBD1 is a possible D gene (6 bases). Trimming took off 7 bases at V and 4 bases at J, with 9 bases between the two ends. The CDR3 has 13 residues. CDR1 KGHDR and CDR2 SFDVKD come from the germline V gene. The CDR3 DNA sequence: TGTGCCACCAGGGGGGACACCACCGGGGAGCTGTTTTTT. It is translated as CATRGDTTGELFF.

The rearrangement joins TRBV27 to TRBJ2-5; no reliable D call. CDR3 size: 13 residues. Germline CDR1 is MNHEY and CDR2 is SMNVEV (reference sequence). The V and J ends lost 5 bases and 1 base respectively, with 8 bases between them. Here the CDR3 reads CASSLEAQETQYF. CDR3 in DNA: TGTGCCAGCAGTCTTGAAGCCCAAGAGACCCAGTACTTC.

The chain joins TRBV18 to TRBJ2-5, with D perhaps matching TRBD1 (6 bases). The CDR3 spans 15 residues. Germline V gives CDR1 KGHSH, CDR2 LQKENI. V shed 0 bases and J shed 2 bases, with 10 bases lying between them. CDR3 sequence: CASSPPGQIQETQYF. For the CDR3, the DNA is TGTGCCAGCTCACCACCGGGACAAATTCAAGAGACCCAGTACTTC.

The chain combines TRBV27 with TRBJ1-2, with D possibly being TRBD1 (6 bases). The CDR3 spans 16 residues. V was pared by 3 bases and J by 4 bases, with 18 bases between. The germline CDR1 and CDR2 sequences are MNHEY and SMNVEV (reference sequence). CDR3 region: CASSLDPGGAPYGYTF. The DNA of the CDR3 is TGTGCCAGCAGTTTGGACCCGGGGGGGGCCCCCTATGGCTACACCTTC.

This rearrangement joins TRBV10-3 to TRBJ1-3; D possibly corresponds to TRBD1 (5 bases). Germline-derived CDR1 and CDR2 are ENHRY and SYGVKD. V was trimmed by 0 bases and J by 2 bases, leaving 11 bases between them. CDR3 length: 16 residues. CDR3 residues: CAISESAPGTGNTIYF. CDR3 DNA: TGTGCCATCAGTGAGTCGGCCCCAGGGACTGGAAACACCATATATTTT.

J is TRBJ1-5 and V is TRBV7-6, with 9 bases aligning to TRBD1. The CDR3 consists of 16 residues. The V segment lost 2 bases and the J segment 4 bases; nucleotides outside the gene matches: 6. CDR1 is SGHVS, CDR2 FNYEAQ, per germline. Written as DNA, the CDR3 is TGTGCCAGCAGCTTATGGGCCGGGACAGGGAATCAGCCCCAGCATTTT. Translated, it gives CASSLWAGTGNQPQHF.

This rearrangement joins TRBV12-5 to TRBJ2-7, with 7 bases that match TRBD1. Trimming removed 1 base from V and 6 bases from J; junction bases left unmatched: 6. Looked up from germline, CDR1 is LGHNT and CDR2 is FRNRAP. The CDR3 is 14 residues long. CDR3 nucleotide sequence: TGTGCTAGTGGTTTGGCACAGGGGAGCGGCGAGCAGTACTTC. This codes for CASGLAQGSGEQYF.

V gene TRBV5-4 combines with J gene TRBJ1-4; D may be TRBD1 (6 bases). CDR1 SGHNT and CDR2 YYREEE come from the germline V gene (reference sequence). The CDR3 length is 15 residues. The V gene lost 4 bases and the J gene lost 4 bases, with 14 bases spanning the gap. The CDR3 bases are TGTGCCAGCAGCGGCGATGGACAGATTAATGAAAAACTGTTTTTT. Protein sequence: CASSGDGQINEKLFF.

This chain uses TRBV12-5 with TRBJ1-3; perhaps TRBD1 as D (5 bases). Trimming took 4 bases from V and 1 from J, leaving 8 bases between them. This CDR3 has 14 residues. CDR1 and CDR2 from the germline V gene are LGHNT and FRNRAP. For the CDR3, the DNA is TGTGCTAGTGGTTGGGGGGTATCTGGAAACACCATATATTTT. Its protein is CASGWGVSGNTIYF.

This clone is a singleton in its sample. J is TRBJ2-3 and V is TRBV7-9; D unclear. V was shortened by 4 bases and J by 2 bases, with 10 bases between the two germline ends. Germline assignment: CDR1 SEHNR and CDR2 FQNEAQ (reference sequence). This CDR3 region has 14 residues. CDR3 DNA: TGTGCCAGCAGCTCTGCCGTGGTCACAGATACGCAGTATTTT. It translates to CASSSAVVTDTQYF.

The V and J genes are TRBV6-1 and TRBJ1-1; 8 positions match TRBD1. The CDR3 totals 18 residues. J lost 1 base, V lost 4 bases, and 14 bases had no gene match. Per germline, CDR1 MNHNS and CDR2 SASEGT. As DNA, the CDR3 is TGTGCCAGCAGTGGACGGGCAGGGGGCCGAGTAGGGAACACTGAAGCTTTCTTT. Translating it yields CASSGRAGGRVGNTEAFF.

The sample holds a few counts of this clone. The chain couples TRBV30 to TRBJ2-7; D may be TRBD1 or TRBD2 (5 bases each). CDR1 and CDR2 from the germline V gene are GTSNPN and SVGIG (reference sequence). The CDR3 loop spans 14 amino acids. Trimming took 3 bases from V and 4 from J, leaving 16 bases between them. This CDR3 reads CAWSPRGPVYEQYF. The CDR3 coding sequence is TGTGCCTGGAGCCCCCGGGGACCGGTTTACGAGCAGTACTTC.

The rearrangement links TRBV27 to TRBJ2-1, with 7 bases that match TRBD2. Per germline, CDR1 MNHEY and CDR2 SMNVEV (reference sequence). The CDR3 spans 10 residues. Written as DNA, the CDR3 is TGTTCTAGCGGTTTGCGAGAGCAGTTCTTC. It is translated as CSSGLREQFF.

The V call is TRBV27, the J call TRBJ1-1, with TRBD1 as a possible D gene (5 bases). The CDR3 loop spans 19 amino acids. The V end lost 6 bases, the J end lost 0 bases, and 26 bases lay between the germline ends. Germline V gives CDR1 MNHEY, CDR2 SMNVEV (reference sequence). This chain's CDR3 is CASRRNSGGAASLNTEAFF. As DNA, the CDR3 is TGTGCCAGCAGACGGAACAGTGGCGGGGCAGCGAGCTTGAACACTGAAGCTTTCTTT.

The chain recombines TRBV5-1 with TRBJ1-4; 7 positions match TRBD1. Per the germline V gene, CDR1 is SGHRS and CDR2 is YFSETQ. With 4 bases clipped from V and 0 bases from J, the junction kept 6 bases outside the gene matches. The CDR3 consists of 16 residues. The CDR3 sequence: CASSIGTAATNEKLFF. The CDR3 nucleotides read TGCGCCAGCAGCATCGGGACAGCCGCAACTAATGAAAAACTGTTTTTT.

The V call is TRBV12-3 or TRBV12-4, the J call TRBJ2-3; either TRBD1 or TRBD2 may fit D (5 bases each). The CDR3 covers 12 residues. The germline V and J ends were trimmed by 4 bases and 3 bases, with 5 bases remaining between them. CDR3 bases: TGTGCCAGCAGTTGGGGGACAGATACGCAGTATTTT. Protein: CASSWGTDTQYF.

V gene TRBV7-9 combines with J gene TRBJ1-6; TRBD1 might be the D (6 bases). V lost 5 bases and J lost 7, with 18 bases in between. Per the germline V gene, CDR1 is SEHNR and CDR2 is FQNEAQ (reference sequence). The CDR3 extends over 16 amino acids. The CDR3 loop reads CASSLSTGGSNSPLHF. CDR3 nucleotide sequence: TGTGCCAGCAGCCTCTCGACAGGAGGCTCGAATTCACCCCTCCACTTT.

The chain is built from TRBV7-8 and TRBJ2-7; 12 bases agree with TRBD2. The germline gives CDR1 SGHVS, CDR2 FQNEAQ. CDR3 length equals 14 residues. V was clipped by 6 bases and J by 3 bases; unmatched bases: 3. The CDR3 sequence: CASRLAGGLYEQYF. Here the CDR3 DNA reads TGTGCCAGCAGACTAGCGGGAGGCCTCTACGAGCAGTACTTC.

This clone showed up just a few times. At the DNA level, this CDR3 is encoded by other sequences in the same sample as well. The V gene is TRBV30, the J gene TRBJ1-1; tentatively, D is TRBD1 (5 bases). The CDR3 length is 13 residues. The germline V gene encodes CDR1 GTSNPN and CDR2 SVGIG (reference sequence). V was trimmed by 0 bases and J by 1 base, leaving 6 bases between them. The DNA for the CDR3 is TGTGCCTGGAGTGTGCAGGGGAACACTGAAGCTTTCTTT. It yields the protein CAWSVQGNTEAFF.

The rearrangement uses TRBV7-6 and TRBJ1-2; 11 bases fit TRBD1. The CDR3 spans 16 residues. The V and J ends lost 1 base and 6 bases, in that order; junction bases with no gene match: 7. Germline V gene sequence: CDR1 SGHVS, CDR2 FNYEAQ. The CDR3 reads CASSLGTGGVKDGYTF. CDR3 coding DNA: TGTGCCAGCAGCTTAGGGACAGGGGGCGTTAAGGATGGCTACACCTTC.

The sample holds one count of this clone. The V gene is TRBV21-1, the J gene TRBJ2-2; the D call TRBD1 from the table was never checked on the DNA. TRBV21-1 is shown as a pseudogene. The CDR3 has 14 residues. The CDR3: CASFRDRGSGELFF. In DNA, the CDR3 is TGTGCCAGCTTCCGGGACAGGGGCTCCGGGGAGCTGTTTTTT.